This is a list of T cell receptor beta chains from one sample in a study of early stage breast cancer tumors. Method: immunoSEQ multiplex PCR; TCRdb's copy keeps in-frame clones and lacks some. The sample has 39,000 or so clones; around 69% are singletons. Sequencing was done on a sample of blood. These receptors all stem from a person between 50 and 60 years old with breast cancer. Each CDR3 is given with its conserved first and last residue. The D gene is left open where the match is weak.

CDR3: CSVQLAGVNEQYF
length: 13
J: TRBJ2-7
V: TRBV29-1
D: TRBD2

CDR3: CASSRQNTEAFF
length: 12
J: TRBJ1-1
V: TRBV19
D: NA

CDR3: CSVVAGLNTEAFF
length: 13
J: TRBJ1-1
V: TRBV29-1
D: NA

CDR3: CASKRDTNSYNEQFF
length: 15
J: TRBJ2-1
V: TRBV27
D: NA

CDR3: CASTGGAGEAFF
length: 12
J: TRBJ1-1
V: TRBV6-6
D: NA

CDR3: CASSFQGGSTETQYF
length: 15
J: TRBJ2-5
V: TRBV5-6
D: TRBD1

CDR3: CASSLDRISREEYF
length: 14
J: TRBJ2-3
V: TRBV11-2
D: NA

CDR3: CASSYRGGSGNTIYF
length: 15
J: TRBJ1-3
V: TRBV6-5
D: NA

CDR3: CASSHSGSHEQYF
length: 13
J: TRBJ2-7
V: TRBV7-2
D: TRBD2

CDR3: CASRERDEQFF
length: 11
J: TRBJ2-1
V: TRBV10-2
D: NA

CDR3: CASSKRGTGLRITGELFF
length: 18
J: TRBJ2-2
V: TRBV21-1
D: NA

CDR3: CASRLRHDINQPQHF
length: 15
J: TRBJ1-5
V: TRBV4-1
D: NA

CDR3: CASLPLGGRVNEQFF
length: 15
J: TRBJ2-1
V: TRBV2
D: TRBD1

CDR3: CASSQLAGAQETQYF
length: 15
J: TRBJ2-5
V: TRBV4-3
D: TRBD2

CDR3: CASSQGGGRGYNEQFF
length: 16
J: TRBJ2-1
V: TRBV4-2
D: TRBD2

CDR3: CSVGDRATNEKLFF
length: 14
J: TRBJ1-4
V: TRBV29-1
D: TRBD1

CDR3: CSVEDTYEQYF
length: 11
J: TRBJ2-7
V: TRBV29-1
D: NA

CDR3: CASSSDGVYEQYF
length: 13
J: TRBJ2-7
V: TRBV5-1
D: NA

CDR3: CASSGTGGVGELFF
length: 14
J: TRBJ2-2
V: TRBV9
D: TRBD1

CDR3: CASSPMQGGGYEQYF
length: 15
J: TRBJ2-7
V: TRBV5-6
D: TRBD2

CDR3: CASSLEGAGTEAFF
length: 14
J: TRBJ1-1
V: TRBV7-2
D: TRBD1

CDR3: CASSVDPQGMNTEAFF
length: 16
J: TRBJ1-1
V: TRBV9
D: TRBD1

CDR3: CASSLGASDTEAFF
length: 14
J: TRBJ1-1
V: TRBV7-6
D: NA

CDR3: CASSIQGLDEQFF
length: 13
J: TRBJ2-1
V: TRBV5-1
D: NA

CDR3: CASWGGSVSDTQYF
length: 14
J: TRBJ2-3
V: TRBV19
D: TRBD2

CDR3: CASPSGGNTGELFF
length: 14
J: TRBJ2-2
V: TRBV18
D: TRBD2